This T cell receptor (beta chain) was sequenced during a study of T cell responses to AZD1222 COVID-19 vaccine. Study-wide findings and caveats: Repertoire sampling was restricted to post-peak T cell response timepoints.

CDR1 and CDR2 from the germline V gene are MDHEN and SYDVKM. V was cut by 4 bases and J by 0 bases, with 12 bases left in between. The CDR3 is 15 amino acids. TCRdb's copy holds only in-frame clones and misses some; the assay was immunoSEQ multiplex PCR. The sample yields hundreds of thousands of clones, 94% seen once. As for this clone: Its antigen remains unidentified.

The chain couples TRBV28 to TRBJ1-2; unclear D gene. The receptor was derived from an adult who received the AZD1222 COVID-19 vaccine. The specimen comprised peripheral blood, sampled 28 days after the second AZD1222 dose. The CDR3 spells CASSYSPRSNYGYTF. CDR3 nucleotide sequence: TGTGCCAGCAGTTACTCTCCCCGTTCTAACTATGGCTACACCTTC.